The 14 T cell receptor beta chains in this list originate from one sample, sequenced in a study of T cells in women clearing cervical HPV infection. Data came from immunoSEQ multiplex PCR; TCRdb stores just in-frame clones and leaves some out. The listing records 36,000 or so clones. The specimen was blood buffy coat. The receptors shown here come from a woman aged 18 to 75 with a cervical HPV16 infection that either progressed to CIN3+ or cleared (not recorded which).

Note on this clone: One end of the junction is discordant with germline, which a read error may explain. The CDR3 DNA, read in part, is TGTGCTAGCAGCGCGGGCCAGGGGGAAACAGATACG. Translation gives CASSAGQGETDT. The full CDR3 protein is CASSAGQGETDTQYF. The chain employs TRBV7-7 and TRBJ2-3, with 7 bases that match TRBD1. The DNA ends 3 residues before the CDR3 does, and the rest of the CDR3 is filled in from the germline J gene. There are 15 residues in the CDR3. Per the germline V gene, CDR1 is SSHAT and CDR2 is FNYEAQ (reference sequence).

A note on this clone: One end of the junction fails to match germline, which may point to a read error. Read coverage stops 3 residues before the CDR3 terminus; the germline J gene supplies the remainder. This specimen includes other DNA sequences encoding the same CDR3. This chain connects TRBV7-8 to TRBJ1-3; 10 positions agree with TRBD1. Germline V gene lookup returns CDR1 SGHVS and CDR2 FQNEAQ. This CDR3 is built from 15 residues. The CDR3: CASSFGRDRGNTIYF. CDR3 bases read: TGTGCCAGCAGCTTCGGACGGGACAGGGGAAACACG.

As regards this clone: The DNA ends 3 residues before the CDR3 does, and the rest of the CDR3 is filled in from the germline J gene. The gene calls are TRBV10-3 and TRBJ1-2; TRBD1 might be the D (6 bases). V dropped 6 bases and J dropped 5 bases, with 16 bases sitting between them. The CDR3 is 14 amino acids. The V gene's germline CDR1 is ENHRY and CDR2 SYGVKD. The CDR3 DNA, read in part, is TGTGCCATCAGGGGGGGGGCTGACGTATATGGC. This translates into CAIRGGADVYG. The entire CDR3 sequence reads CAIRGGADVYGYTF.

Worth noting for this clone: With the read ending 3 residues before the CDR3 end, the germline J gene is used to fill in that end. This rearrangement joins TRBV5-5 to TRBJ2-7; D possibly corresponds to TRBD1 (6 bases). Germline V gives CDR1 SGHKS, CDR2 YYEKEE (reference sequence). The length of the CDR3 is 15 residues. V was cut by 4 bases and J by 2 bases, with 16 bases left in between. The CDR3 bases that were read are TGTGCCAGCAGCCCCGAGGGGGTCTGGCCCTACGAG. It specifies CASSPEGVWPYE. The whole CDR3 region reads CASSPEGVWPYEQYF. Combining the CDR3 with reference TRBV5-5 and TRBJ2-7 gives the whole variable domain DAGVTQSPTHLIKTRGQQVTLRCSPISGHKSVSWYQQVLGQGPQFIFQYYEKEERGRGNFPDRFSARQFPNYSSELNVNALLLGDSALYLCASSPEGVWPYEQYFGPGTRLTVT.

A note on this clone: The CDR3 goes on 3 residues after the read ends, and that part is filled in from the germline J gene. The chain employs TRBV7-2 and TRBJ2-1, with a weak D call TRBD2 (7 bases). V was shortened by 5 bases and J by 6 bases, with 17 bases between the two germline ends. The V gene's germline CDR1 is SGHTA and CDR2 FQGNSA. CDR3 length: 15 residues. CDR3 sequence reads: CASSQRAGTLNEQFF. The sequenced CDR3 bases are TGTGCCAGCAGCCAAAGAGCGGGGACACTCAATGAG. Full variable domain (remainder filled in from reference TRBV7-2 and TRBJ2-1): GAGVSQSPSNKVTEKGKDVELRCDPISGHTALYWYRQSLGQGLEFLIYFQGNSAPDKSGLPSDRFSAERTGGSVSTLTIQRTQQEDSAVYLCASSQRAGTLNEQFFGPGTRLTVL.

About this clone itself: Read data end 3 residues before the CDR3 end; the end is taken from the germline J gene. This rearrangement joins TRBV2 to TRBJ2-2; weak D call: TRBD2 (6 bases). Per germline, CDR1 SNHLY and CDR2 FYNNEI. V was clipped by 1 base and J by 2 bases, with 17 bases between them. The CDR3 is made up of 18 amino acids. CDR3 loop: CASSEVKRLVKNTGELFF. The covered CDR3 bases are TGTGCCAGCAGTGAAGTAAAGAGACTAGTGAAAAACACCGGGGAG.

On this clone itself: The CDR3 extends 3 residues past the end of the read, so its final part is completed from the germline J gene. The V and J genes are TRBV5-1 and TRBJ1-2, with TRBD1 matching over 9 bases. Per the germline V gene, CDR1 is SGHRS and CDR2 is YFSETQ. V gave up 3 bases and J gave up 6 bases; unmatched junction bases: 15. CDR3 length: 17 residues. CDR3 DNA (partial): TGCGCCAGCAGCTCCGGGACAGGGAAAGTCACGTCGAATGGC. Translated: CASSSGTGKVTSNG. The whole CDR3 reads CASSSGTGKVTSNGYTF.

The CDR3 loop reads CALDIGAEKLFF. Incomplete CDR3 DNA: TGTGCCCTTGACATAGGGGCTGAAAAG. The rearrangement joins TRBV30 to TRBJ2-2; D might be TRBD1 (5 bases). The read ends 3 residues early relative to the CDR3; the germline J gene fills the gap. The CDR3 sequence is 12 residues long. Germline values: CDR1 GTSNPN, CDR2 SVGIG (reference sequence).

As for this clone: Read sequence stops 3 residues before the CDR3 end, and the germline J gene provides the missing end. V is TRBV10-2 and J is TRBJ2-5, with D maybe TRBD2 (6 bases). Germline lookup yields CDR1 WSHSY and CDR2 SAAADI. This CDR3 spans 15 amino acids. CDR3 amino acids: CASNVGERVTDTQYF. The sequenced CDR3 bases are TGCGCCAGCAATGTGGGAGAGCGGGTCACAGATACC.

Regarding this clone: The read stops 3 residues short of the end of the CDR3; the missing end is completed from the germline J gene. This chain connects TRBV6-1 to TRBJ2-7, with D hard to call. V lost 4 bases, J lost 3 bases, and 13 bases lay in between. This CDR3 is 14 amino acids long. Germline V gene lookup returns CDR1 MNHNS and CDR2 SASEGT. The CDR3 bases that were read are TGTGCCAGCAGTGCAGAGGCGGCGCTCTACGAG. Protein: CASSAEAALYE. The complete CDR3 protein is CASSAEAALYEQYF.

Concerning this clone itself: Sequencing ends 3 residues short of the CDR3 end; the germline J gene provides the rest. V is TRBV6-2 or TRBV6-3 and J is TRBJ2-7; 7 nucleotides match TRBD1. Germline trimming cut 7 bases from V and 2 bases from J; bases unmatched to any gene: 5. The CDR3 consists of 13 residues. The germline V gene encodes CDR1 MNHEY and CDR2 SVGEGT. The CDR3 region is CASTHGTAYEQYF. CDR3 DNA, as far as it was read: TGTGCCAGCACCCACGGGACAGCCTACGAG.

Notes on this clone: The read gets to within 3 residues of the CDR3 end, and the germline J gene fills in the rest. The V gene is TRBV20-1, the J gene TRBJ1-5; the D is unclear. The V gene's germline CDR1 is DFQATT and CDR2 SNEGSKA (reference sequence). The V and J ends lost 0 bases and 6 bases respectively, with 15 bases between them. The CDR3 runs 15 residues. The CDR3 loop is CSARDLTRKGQPQHF. Incomplete CDR3 DNA: TGCAGTGCTAGAGATTTGACGAGGAAGGGTCAGCCC.

To note about this clone: The junction and the germline gene differ at one end; a read error may be behind it. Read data end 3 residues before the CDR3 end; the end is taken from the germline J gene. Other DNA sequences in this sample translate to the same CDR3. J is TRBJ1-3 and V is TRBV7-7; TRBD1 matches at 8 bases. The V gene's germline CDR1 is SSHAT and CDR2 FNYEAQ (reference sequence). CDR3 length: 15 amino acids. CDR3: CASSPGQGAGNTIYF. Partial CDR3 DNA: TGTGCTAGCAGCCCTGGACAGGGCGCTGGAAACACA. The whole variable domain, filled in from reference TRBV7-7 and TRBJ1-3, reads GAGVSQSPRYKVTKRGQDVTLRCDPISSHATLYWYQQALGQGPEFLTYFNYEAQPDKSGLPSDRFSAERPEGSISTLTIQRTEQRDSAMYRCASSPGQGAGNTIYFGEGSWLTVV.

CDR3 DNA, as far as it was read: TGTGCCAGCCGTCTGGGCGGGGTTTACAATGAC. Protein: CASRLGGVYND. From start to end, the CDR3 is CASRLGGVYNDYTF. The rearrangement joins TRBV7-9 to TRBJ1-2; D uncertain. The read finishes 3 residues shy of the CDR3 end, and the germline J gene is used to complete it. Looked up from germline, CDR1 is SEHNR and CDR2 is FQNEAQ (reference sequence). The CDR3 sequence is 14 residues long. The complete variable domain, with remaining parts taken from reference TRBV7-9 and TRBJ1-2, reads DTGVSQNPRHKITKRGQNVTFRCDPISEHNRLYWYRQTLGQGPEFLTYFQNEAQLEKSRLLSDRFSAERPKGSFSTLEIQRTEQGDSAMYLCASRLGGVYNDYTFGSGTRLTVV.